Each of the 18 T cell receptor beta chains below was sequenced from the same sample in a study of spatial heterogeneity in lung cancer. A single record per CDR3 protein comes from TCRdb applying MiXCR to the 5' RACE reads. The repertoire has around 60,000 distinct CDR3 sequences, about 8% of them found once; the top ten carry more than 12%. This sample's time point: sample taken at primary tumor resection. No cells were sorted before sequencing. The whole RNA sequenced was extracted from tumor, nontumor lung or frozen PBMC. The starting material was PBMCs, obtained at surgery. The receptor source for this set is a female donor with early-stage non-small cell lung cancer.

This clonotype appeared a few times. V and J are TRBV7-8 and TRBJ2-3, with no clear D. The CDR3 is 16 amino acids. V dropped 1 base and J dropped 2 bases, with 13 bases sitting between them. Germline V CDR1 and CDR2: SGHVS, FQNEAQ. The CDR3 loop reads CASSLVRFSPTDTQYF. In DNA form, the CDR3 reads TGTGCCAGCAGCTTAGTTCGGTTCTCACCCACAGATACGCAGTATTTT.

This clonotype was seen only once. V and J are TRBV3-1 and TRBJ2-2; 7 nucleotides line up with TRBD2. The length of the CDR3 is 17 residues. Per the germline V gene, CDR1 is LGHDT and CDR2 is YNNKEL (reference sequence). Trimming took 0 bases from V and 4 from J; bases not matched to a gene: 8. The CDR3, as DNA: TGTGCCAGCAGCCAAGATTTAGGTTGGGAGGGCACCGGGGAGCTGTTTTTT. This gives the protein CASSQDLGWEGTGELFF.

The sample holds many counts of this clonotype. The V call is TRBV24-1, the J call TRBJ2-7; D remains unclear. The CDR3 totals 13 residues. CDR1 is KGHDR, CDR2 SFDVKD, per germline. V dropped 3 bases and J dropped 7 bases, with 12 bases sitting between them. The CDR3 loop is CATSDLASMEQYF. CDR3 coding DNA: TGTGCCACCAGTGATCTGGCCTCCATGGAGCAGTACTTC.

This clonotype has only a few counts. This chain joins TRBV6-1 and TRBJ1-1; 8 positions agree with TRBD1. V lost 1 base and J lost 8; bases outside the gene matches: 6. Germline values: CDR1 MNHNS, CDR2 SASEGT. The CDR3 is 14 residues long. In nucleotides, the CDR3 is TGTGCCAGCAGTGAAGTGGGGACAGGTCGGGAAGCTTTCTTT. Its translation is CASSEVGTGREAFF.

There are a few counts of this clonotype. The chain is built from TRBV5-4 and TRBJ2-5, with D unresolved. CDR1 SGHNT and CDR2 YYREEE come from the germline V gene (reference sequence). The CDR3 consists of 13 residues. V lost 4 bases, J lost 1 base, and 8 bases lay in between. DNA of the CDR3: TGTGCCAGCAGCGCCCTCCTCCAAGAGACCCAGTACTTC. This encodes CASSALLQETQYF. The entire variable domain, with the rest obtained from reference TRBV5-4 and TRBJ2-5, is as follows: ETGVTQSPTHLIKTRGQQVTLRCSSQSGHNTVSWYQQALGQGPQFIFQYYREEENGRGNFPPRFSGLQFPNYSSELNVNALELDDSALYLCASSALLQETQYFGPGTRLLVL.

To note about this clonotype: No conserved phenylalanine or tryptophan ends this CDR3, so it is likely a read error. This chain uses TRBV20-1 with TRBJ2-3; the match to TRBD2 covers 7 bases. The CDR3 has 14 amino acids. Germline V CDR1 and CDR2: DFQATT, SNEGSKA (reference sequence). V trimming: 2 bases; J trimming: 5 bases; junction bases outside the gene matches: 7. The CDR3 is CSARLAGEGDTQYL. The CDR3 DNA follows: TGCAGTGCTAGATTGGCGGGGGAGGGAGATACGCAGTATCTT.

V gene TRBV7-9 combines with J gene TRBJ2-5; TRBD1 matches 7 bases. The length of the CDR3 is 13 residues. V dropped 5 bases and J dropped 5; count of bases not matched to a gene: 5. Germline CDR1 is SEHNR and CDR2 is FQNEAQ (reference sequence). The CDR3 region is CASSVTGMETQYF. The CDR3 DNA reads TGTGCCAGCAGCGTGACAGGGATGGAGACCCAGTACTTC.

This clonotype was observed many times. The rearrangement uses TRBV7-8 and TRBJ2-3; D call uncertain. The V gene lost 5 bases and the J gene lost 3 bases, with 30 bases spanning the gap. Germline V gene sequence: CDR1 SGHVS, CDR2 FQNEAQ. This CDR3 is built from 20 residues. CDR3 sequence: CASSPLPPLQHSLGTDTQYF. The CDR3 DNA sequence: TGTGCCAGCAGCCCTCTGCCCCCCCTCCAACACAGCCTTGGGACAGATACGCAGTATTTT.

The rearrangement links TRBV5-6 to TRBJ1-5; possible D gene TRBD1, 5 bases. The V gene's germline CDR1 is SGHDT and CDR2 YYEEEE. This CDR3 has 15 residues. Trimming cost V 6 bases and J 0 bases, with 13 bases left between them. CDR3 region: CASNFGGYSNQPQHF. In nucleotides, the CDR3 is TGTGCCAGCAATTTCGGGGGTTATAGCAATCAGCCCCAGCATTTT.

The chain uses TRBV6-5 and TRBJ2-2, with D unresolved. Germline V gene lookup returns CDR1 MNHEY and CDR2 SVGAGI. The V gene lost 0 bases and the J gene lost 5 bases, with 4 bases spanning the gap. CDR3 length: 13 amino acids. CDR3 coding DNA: TGTGCCAGCAGTTACTCGATAACCGGGGAGCTGTTTTTT. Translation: CASSYSITGELFF.

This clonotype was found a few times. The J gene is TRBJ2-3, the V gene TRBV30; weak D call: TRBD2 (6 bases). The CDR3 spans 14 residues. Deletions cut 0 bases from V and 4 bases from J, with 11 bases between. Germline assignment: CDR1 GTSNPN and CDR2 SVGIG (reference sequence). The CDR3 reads CAWSVLRGADTQYF. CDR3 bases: TGTGCCTGGAGTGTACTGCGCGGGGCAGATACGCAGTATTTT.

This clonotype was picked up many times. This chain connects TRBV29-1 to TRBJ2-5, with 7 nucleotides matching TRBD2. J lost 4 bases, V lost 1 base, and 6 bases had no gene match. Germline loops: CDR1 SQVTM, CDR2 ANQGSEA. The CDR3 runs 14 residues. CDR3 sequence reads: CSVEGGRAGETQYF. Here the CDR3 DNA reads TGCAGCGTTGAAGGGGGGAGGGCCGGAGAGACCCAGTACTTC.

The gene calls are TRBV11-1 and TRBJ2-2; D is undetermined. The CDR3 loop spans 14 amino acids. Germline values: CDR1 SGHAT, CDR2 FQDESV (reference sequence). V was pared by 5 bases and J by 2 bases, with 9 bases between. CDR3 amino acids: CASSPTDNTGELFF. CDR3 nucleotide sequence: TGTGCCAGCAGCCCGACGGATAACACCGGGGAGCTGTTTTTT.

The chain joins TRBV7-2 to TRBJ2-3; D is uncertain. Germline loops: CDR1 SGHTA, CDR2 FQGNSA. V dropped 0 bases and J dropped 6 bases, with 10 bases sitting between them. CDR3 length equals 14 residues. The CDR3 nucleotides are TGTGCCAGCAGCTTAGCGAGTACCGGGGATACGCAGTATTTT. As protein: CASSLASTGDTQYF.

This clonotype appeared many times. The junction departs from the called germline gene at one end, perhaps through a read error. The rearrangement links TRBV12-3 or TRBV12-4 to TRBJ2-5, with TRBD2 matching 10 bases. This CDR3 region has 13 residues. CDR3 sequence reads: CASRLAGGETQYF. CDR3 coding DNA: TGTGCCAGCAGATTAGCGGGAGGAGAGACCCAGTACTTC.

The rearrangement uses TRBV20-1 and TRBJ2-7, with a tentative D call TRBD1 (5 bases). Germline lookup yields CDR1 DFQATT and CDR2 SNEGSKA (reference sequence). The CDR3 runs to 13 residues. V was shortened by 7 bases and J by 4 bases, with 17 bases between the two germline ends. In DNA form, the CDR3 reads TGCAGTGGGTCCTCGGACAAGGATTACGAGCAGTACTTC. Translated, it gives CSGSSDKDYEQYF.

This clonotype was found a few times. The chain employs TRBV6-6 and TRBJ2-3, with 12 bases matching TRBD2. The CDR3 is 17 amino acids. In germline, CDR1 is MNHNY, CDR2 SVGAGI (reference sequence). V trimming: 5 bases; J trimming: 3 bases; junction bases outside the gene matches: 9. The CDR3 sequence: CASSKTSGRGGTDTQYF. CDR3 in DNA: TGTGCCAGCAGTAAGACTAGCGGGAGAGGAGGGACAGATACGCAGTATTTT.

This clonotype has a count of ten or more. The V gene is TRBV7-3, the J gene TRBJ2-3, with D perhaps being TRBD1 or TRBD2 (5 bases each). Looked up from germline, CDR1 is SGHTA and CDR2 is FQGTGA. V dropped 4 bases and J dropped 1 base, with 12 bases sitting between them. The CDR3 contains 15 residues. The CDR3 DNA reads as TGTGCCAGCAGCTCACGGGACGGACGCACAGATACGCAGTATTTT. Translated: CASSSRDGRTDTQYF.